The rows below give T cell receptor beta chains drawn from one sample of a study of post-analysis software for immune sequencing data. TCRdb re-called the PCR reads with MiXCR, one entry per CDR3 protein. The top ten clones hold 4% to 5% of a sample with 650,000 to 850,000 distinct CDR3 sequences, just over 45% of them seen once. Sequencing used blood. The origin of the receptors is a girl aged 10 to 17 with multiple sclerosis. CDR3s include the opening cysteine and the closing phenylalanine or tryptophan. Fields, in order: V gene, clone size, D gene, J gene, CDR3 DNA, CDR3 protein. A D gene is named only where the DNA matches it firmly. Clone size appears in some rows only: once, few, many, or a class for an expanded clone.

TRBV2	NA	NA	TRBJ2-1	TGTGCCAGCAGTGAAGTGAAACTAGTATCCTACAATGAGCAGTTCTTC	CASSEVKLVSYNEQFF
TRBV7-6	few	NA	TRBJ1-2	TGTGCCAGCAGCCCGACATTGGGCGGAGCCGGGGACTATGGCTACACCTTC	CASSPTLGGAGDYGYTF
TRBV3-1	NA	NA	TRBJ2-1	TGTGCCAGCAGCCAAGGGTGGAATGAGCAGTTCTTC	CASSQGWNEQFF
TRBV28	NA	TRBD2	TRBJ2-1	TGTGCCAGCAGTTCCCCGGGACTAGCGTTAGCAGTCTACAATGAGCAGTTCTTC	CASSSPGLALAVYNEQFF
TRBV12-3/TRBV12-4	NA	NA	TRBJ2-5	TGTGCCAGCAGTCCTCCAAGACCGTCGCAAGAGACCAAGTACTTC	CASSPPRPSQETKYF
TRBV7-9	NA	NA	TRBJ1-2	TGTGCCAGCAGCGACCAAAACTATGGCTACACCTTC	CASSDQNYGYTF
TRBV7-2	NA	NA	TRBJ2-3	TGTGGCAGCAGCTTAGATAGGGTAGATACGCAGTATTTT	CGSSLDRVDTQYF
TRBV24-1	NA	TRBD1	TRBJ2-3	TGTGCCACCAGTGATTTCCTTGGGGACAGCGTCAGCACAGATACGCAGTATTTT	CATSDFLGDSVSTDTQYF
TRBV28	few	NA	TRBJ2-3	TGTGCCATCAAAAGGGGGGGATCGGATACGCAGTATTTT	CAIKRGGSDTQYF
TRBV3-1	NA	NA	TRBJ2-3	TGTGCCAGCAGTCTACAGGGAGGGAGCACAGATACGCAGTATTTT	CASSLQGGSTDTQYF
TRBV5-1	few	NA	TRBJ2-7	TGCGCCAGCAACAATAAAGCGGCAGGGGAAACGCGGGAGCAGTACTTC	CASNNKAAGETREQYF
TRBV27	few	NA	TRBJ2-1	TGTGCCAGCAGTTTTCGGCGCGGGACCTACAATGAGCAGTTCTTC	CASSFRRGTYNEQFF
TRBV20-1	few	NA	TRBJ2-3	TGCACTGCGGGATCGGATAGCCGGCGAGATACGCAGTATTTT	CTAGSDSRRDTQYF
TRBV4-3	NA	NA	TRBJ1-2	TGCGCCAGCAGCCCGACCGGGACCGAGGCCAATGGCTACACCTTC	CASSPTGTEANGYTF
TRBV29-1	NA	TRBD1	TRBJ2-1	TGCAGCGGATTTAACAGACAGACAGGGAGCAATGAGCAGTTCTTC	CSGFNRQTGSNEQFF
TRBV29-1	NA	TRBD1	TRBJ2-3	TGCAGCGTTGCCTCGTGGCAGGGGGCCACCACAGATACGCAGTATTTT	CSVASWQGATTDTQYF
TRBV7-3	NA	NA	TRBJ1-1	TGTGCCAGCAGCTTAACCCCGGGCGACACTGAAGCTTTCTTT	CASSLTPGDTEAFF
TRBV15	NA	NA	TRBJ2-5	TGTGCCACCAGCCCCCCGCTTCAGACCCAGTACTTC	CATSPPLQTQYF
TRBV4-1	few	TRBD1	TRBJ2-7	TGCGCCAGCAGCCAAGTGAAAGGGGGCCACGAGCAGTACTTC	CASSQVKGGHEQYF
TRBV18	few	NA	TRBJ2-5	TGTGCCAGCTCACGGACCCCGGAGACCCAGTACTTC	CASSRTPETQYF
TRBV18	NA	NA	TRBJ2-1	TGTGCCAGCTCACCGTTTAGTCAGGAGGACAATGAGCAGTTCTTC	CASSPFSQEDNEQFF
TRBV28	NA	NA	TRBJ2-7	TGTGCCACATGGGAAGCGCGGGGTCCTATCTACGAGCAGTACTTC	CATWEARGPIYEQYF
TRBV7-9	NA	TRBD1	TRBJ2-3	TGTGCCAGCAGCTTCAGGGGGATGGGGGATACGCAGTATTTT	CASSFRGMGDTQYF
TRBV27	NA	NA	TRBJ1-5	TGTGCCAGCAGTTTATATTGGAATTCTCAGCCCCAGCATTTT	CASSLYWNSQPQHF
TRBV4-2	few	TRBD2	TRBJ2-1	TGTGCCAGCAGCCAAGATTTAGCGGGAGCTTACAATGAGCAGTTCTTC	CASSQDLAGAYNEQFF
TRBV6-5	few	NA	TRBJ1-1	TGTGCCAGCAGTTACGAGGTGAACACTGAAGCTTTCTTT	CASSYEVNTEAFF
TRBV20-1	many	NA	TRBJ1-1	TGCAGTGCTAGCAAACCCGGGACTACGAACACTGAAGCTTTCTTT	CSASKPGTTNTEAFF
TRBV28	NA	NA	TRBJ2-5	TGTGCCAGCAGTTTATATCGGGTGGAGACCCAGTACTTC	CASSLYRVETQYF
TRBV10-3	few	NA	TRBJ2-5	TGTGCCATCATGACAAGGACCCAGTACTTC	CAIMTRTQYF
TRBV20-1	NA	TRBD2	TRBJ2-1	TGCAGTGCTTGGGCTAGCGGGAGGGCAAATGAGCAGTTCTTC	CSAWASGRANEQFF
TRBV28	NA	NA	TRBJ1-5	TGTGCCAGCAGCCCTGAGATGCAATATAAGGGTCAGCCCCAGCATTTT	CASSPEMQYKGQPQHF
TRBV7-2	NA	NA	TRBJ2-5	TGTGCCAGCAGCTTTCTTACGAGCGGATGGGGTGGGGAGACCCAGTACTTC	CASSFLTSGWGGETQYF
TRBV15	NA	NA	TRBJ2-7	TGTGCCACCAGCAGGGGGTTCGAGCAGTACTTC	CATSRGFEQYF
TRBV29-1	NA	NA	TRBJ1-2	TGCAGCGCTGCGCCAGGTAGACCCGATAACTATGGCTACACCTTC	CSAAPGRPDNYGYTF
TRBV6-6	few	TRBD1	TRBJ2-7	TGTGCCAGCAGCAGAGGGACAGAGGTCTACGAGCAGTACTTC	CASSRGTEVYEQYF
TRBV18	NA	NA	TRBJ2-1	TGTGCCAGCTCATCTACCGGGACTCTAGCTTACAATGAGCAGTTCTTC	CASSSTGTLAYNEQFF
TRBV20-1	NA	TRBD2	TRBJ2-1	TGCAGTGCGTACGGGACTAGCGGGGTCGTAGGTTCCTACAATGAGCAGTTCTTC	CSAYGTSGVVGSYNEQFF
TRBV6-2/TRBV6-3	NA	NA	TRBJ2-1	TGTGCCACCACGGGGTTCCAGCCCAGGTGGGAGCAGTTCTTC	CATTGFQPRWEQFF
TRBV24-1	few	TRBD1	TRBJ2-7	TGTGCCACCAGTGATTCGGACAGGAACGAGCAGTACTTC	CATSDSDRNEQYF
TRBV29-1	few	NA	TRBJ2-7	TGCAGCGTTGAAGTGGACATCCCCTACGAGCAGTACTTC	CSVEVDIPYEQYF
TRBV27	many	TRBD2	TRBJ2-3	TGTGCCAGCAGCTTCGGGCTAGCGGGGACAGATACGCAGTATTTT	CASSFGLAGTDTQYF
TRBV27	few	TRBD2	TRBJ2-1	TGTGCCAGCAGTGGATTAGCGGGAGGGCACACTGAGCAGTTCTTC	CASSGLAGGHTEQFF
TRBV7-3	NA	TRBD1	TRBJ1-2	TGTGCCAGCAGCTCAGGACAGGGGGCTGGTGGCTACACCTTC	CASSSGQGAGGYTF
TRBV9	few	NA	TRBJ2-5	TGTGCCAGCAGCGGGTTCGGAGAGGGGGTGGAGACCCAGTACTTC	CASSGFGEGVETQYF
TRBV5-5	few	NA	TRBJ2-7	TGTGCCAGCAGCTACCCCGGGACGCCGTACGAGCAGTACTTC	CASSYPGTPYEQYF
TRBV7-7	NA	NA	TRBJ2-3	TGTGCTAGCGGCGAATCAGCTGGCACAGATACGCAGTATTTT	CASGESAGTDTQYF
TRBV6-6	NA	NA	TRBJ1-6	TGTGCCAGCACCCAGGACGGGGATTCTTCACCCCTCCACTTT	CASTQDGDSSPLHF
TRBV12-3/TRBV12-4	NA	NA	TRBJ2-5	TGTGCCAGCACAACGGGCGCCCTAGCGAGCGAGACCCAGTACTTC	CASTTGALASETQYF
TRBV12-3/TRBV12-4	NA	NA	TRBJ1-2	TGTGCCAGTAGTTTATCCGTGCCCCTTTATGGCTACACCTTC	CASSLSVPLYGYTF
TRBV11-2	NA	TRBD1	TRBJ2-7	TGTGCCAGCAGCCCCGGGACAGGACGGGAGATCCAGTACTTC	CASSPGTGREIQYF
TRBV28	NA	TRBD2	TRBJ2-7	TGTGCCAGCACCGTGGGCGGGAGGGCCTACGAGCAGTACTTC	CASTVGGRAYEQYF
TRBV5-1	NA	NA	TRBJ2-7	TGCGCCAGCAGCTTGGAGGGGCCATGGTACTTC	CASSLEGPWYF